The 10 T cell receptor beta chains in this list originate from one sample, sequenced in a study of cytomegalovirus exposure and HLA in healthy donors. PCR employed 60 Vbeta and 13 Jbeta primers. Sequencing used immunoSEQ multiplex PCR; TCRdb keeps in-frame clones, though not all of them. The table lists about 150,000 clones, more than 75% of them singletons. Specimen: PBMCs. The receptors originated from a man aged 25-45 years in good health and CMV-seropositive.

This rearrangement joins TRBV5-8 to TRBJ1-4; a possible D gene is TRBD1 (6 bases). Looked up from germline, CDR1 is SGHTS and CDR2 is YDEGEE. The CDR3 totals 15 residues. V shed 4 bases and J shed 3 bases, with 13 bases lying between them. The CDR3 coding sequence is TGTGCCAGCAGCCACGGGCAGGGGTCTAATGAAAAACTGTTTTTT. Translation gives CASSHGQGSNEKLFF.

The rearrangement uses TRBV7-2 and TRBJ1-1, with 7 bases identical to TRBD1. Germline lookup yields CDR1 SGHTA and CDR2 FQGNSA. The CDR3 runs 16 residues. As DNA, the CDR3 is TGTGCGGCGGGCTCATACAGGGGCTGGGAGAACACTGAAGCTTTCTTT. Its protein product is CAAGSYRGWENTEAFF.

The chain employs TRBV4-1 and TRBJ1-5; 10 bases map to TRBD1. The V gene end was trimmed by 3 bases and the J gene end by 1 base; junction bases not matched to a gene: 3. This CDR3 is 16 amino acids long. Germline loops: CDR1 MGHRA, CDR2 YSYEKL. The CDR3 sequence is CASSQGTGASNQPQHF. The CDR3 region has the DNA TGCGCCAGCAGCCAGGGGACAGGGGCGAGCAATCAGCCCCAGCATTTT.

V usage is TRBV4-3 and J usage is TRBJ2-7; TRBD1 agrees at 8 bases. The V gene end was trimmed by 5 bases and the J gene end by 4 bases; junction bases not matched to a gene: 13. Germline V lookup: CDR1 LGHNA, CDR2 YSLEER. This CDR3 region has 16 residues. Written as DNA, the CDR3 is TGCGCCAGCAGCTACGCCGGGACAGGTCTTCTGTACGAGCAGTACTTC. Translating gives CASSYAGTGLLYEQYF.

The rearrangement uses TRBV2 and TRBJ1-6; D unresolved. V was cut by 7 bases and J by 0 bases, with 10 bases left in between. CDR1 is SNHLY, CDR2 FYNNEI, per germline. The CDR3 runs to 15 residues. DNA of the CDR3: TGTGCCAGCAACCCGATCAGCTCCTATAATTCACCCCTCCACTTT. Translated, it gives CASNPISSYNSPLHF.

The CDR3 nucleotides read TGTGCCAGCAGCCAAGATCTGGACAGGGCCCAGTACTTC. Protein sequence: CASSQDLDRAQYF. The gene calls are TRBV14 and TRBJ2-5, with 8 bases that match TRBD1. Per the germline V gene, CDR1 is SGHDN and CDR2 is FVKESK. V was clipped by 0 bases and J by 9 bases; unmatched bases: 3. This CDR3 has 13 amino acids.

CDR3 in DNA: TGTGCCAGCAGCTTACCAACCGAGGGGGTTAGCAATGAGCAGTTCTTC. Amino acid sequence: CASSLPTEGVSNEQFF. The chain links TRBV7-6 to TRBJ2-1, with a tentative D call TRBD1 (6 bases). The CDR3 spans 16 residues. The germline V gene has CDR1 SGHVS and CDR2 FNYEAQ. The germline V and J ends were trimmed by 2 bases and 6 bases, with 17 bases remaining between them.

The CDR3 loop reads CASSEGQGTDTQYF. The CDR3 DNA reads as TGTGCCAGCAGTGAAGGACAGGGGACAGATACGCAGTATTTT. The J gene is TRBJ2-3, the V gene TRBV6-1; 8 bases align to TRBD1. The CDR3 sequence is 14 residues long. Per the germline V gene, CDR1 is MNHNS and CDR2 is SASEGT. The ends lost 1 base at V and 3 bases at J; junction bases unmatched: 0.

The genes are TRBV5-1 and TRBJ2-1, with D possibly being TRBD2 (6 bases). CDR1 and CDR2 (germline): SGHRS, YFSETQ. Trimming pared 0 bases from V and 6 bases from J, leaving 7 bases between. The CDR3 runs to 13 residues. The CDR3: CASSLDGSNEQFF. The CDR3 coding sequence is TGCGCCAGCAGCTTGGACGGGAGCAATGAGCAGTTCTTC.

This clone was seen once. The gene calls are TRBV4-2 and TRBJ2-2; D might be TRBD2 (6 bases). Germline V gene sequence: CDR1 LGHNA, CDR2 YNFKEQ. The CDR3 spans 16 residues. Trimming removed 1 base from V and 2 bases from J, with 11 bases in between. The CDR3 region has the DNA TGTGCCAGCAGCCAAGTTTCTAGCGCTAACACCGGGGAGCTGTTTTTT. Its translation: CASSQVSSANTGELFF.